The 5 T cell receptor gamma chains below were found in one sample sequenced in a study of gamma-delta T cells after stem cell transplantation (dated by TCRdb to about 2016). Library method: RT-PCR. Instrument on record: Illumina MiSeq. TCRdb reprocessed the public data with the CATT caller; entries with the same nucleotide sequence were combined afterwards. The sample table contains about 570 gamma-chain clones; only one count was recorded for more than 20% of them. Together, the top ten hold 66% of the sample. The sample comprised gamma-delta T cells. These receptors were taken from a human donor. It is not recorded whose cells these are; they may come from a transplant donor.

As to this clone: Given a much more abundant clone one base away, this may be a read error. Other DNA sequences in the same sample also yield this CDR3. V usage is TRGV9 and J usage is TRGJP. The CDR3 is 16 amino acids. Germline V gene data show CDR1 as GITISATS and CDR2 as ISYDGTV (reference sequence). The CDR3: CALWELQELGKKIKVF. The CDR3 DNA follows: TGTGCTTTGTGGGAGCTCCAAGAGTTGGGCAAAAAAATCAAGGTATTT.

This clone is deemed large. With a far larger clone one base away, a read error is the likely cause. Other DNA sequences in the sample encode the same CDR3. The V call is TRGV3, the J call TRGJP2. This CDR3 spans 19 amino acids. Germline-derived CDR1 and CDR2 are VTNTFY and YDVSTARD (reference sequence). CDR3 nucleotides: TGCGCCACCTGGGACAGGCCGAATCGGGCCGATAGTAGTGATTGGATCAAGACGTTT. Encoded protein: CATWDRPNRADSSDWIKTF.

This chain links TRGV4 with TRGJ1 or TRGJ2. The V segment lost 4 bases and the J segment 6 bases; nucleotides outside the gene matches: 3. This CDR3 region has 11 residues. Germline V gene data show CDR1 as EGSTGY and CDR2 as YDSYTSSV. The CDR3 DNA reads TGTGCCACCTGGGAGCCTTATAAGAAACTCTTT. Amino acid sequence: CATWEPYKKLF.

This clone was counted between two and nine times. The chain joins TRGV4 to TRGJ1 or TRGJ2. The CDR3 loop spans 12 amino acids. The junction had 8 bases not matched to a gene; V was cut back by 4 bases and J by 8 bases. Looked up from germline, CDR1 is EGSTGY and CDR2 is YDSYTSSV. The CDR3 loop reads CATWDARDKKLF. In DNA, the CDR3 is TGTGCCACCTGGGACGCTCGAGATAAGAAACTCTTT.

This clone turned up a few times. The chain couples TRGV9 to TRGJP. CDR1 and CDR2 from the germline V gene are GITISATS and ISYDGTV (reference sequence). This CDR3 spans 16 amino acids. The junction had 5 bases not matched to a gene; V was cut back by 2 bases and J by 7 bases. The CDR3, as DNA: TGTGCCTTGTGGGAGGGGGGGGAGTTGGGCAAAAAAATCAAGGTATTT. Translating it yields CALWEGGELGKKIKVF.